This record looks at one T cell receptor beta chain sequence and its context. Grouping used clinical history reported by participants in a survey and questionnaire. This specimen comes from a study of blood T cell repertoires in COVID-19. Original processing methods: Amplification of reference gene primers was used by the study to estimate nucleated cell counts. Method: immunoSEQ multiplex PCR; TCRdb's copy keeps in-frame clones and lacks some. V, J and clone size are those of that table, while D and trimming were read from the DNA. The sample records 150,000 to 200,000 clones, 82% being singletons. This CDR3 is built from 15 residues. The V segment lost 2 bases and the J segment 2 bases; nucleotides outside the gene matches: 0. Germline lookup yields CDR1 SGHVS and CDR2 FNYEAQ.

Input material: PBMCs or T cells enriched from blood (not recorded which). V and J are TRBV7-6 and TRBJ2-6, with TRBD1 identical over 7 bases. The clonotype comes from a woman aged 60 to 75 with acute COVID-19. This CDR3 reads CASSLQGAGANVLTF. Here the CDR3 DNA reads TGTGCCAGCAGCTTACAGGGGGCTGGGGCCAACGTCCTGACTTTC. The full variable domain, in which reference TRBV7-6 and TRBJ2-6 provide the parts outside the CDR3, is GAGVSQSPRYKVTKRGQDVALRCDPISGHVSLYWYRQALGQGPEFLTYFNYEAQQDKSGLPNDRFSAERPEGSISTLTIQRTEQRDSAMYRCASSLQGAGANVLTFGAGSRLTVL.